The clone carrying this TCR beta chain was detected once. The CDR3 contains 16 residues. CDR1 and CDR2 (germline): SGHRS, YFSETQ. Trimming took off 0 bases at V and 5 bases at J, with 15 bases between the two ends. It was with unique molecular identifiers that the TCRbeta library was prepared. MiXCR, run by TCRdb on the PCR reads, gives a single entry per CDR3 protein. Of just under 550,000 distinct CDR3 sequences in the sample, around 20% are singletons; the top ten hold 3% to 4%. These data are taken from a study of T-cell reconstitution after alpha-beta-depleted transplantation in children. The receptor's source is a human donor who donated a stem cell graft to a child with acute lymphoblastic leukemia. J is TRBJ2-1 and V is TRBV5-1, with D possibly TRBD1 on 6 matching bases. The material sequenced was PBMCs from the stem cell graft donor, taken from the stem cell graft. CDR3 protein: CASSLGLGQYDNEQFF. The CDR3 DNA sequence: TGCGCCAGCAGCTTGGGTTTAGGACAGTATGACAATGAGCAGTTCTTC.